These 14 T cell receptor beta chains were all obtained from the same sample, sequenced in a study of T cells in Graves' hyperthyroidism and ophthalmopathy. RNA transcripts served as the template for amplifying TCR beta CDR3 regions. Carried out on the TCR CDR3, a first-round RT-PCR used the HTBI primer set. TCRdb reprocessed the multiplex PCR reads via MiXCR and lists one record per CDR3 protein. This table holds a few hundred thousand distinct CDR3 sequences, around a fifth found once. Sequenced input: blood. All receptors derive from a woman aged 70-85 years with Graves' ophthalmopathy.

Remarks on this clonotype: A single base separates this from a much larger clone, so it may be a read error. The DNA of the CDR3 is TGTGCCAGCAGTTACCCGGAGGCTAATCAGCCCCAGCATTTT. It specifies CASSYPEANQPQHF. V and J are TRBV6-5 and TRBJ1-5; D uncertain. Germline CDR1 and CDR2: MNHEY and SVGAGI. With 2 bases removed from V and 4 bases from J, the gap between germline ends came to 9 bases. This CDR3 comprises 14 residues.

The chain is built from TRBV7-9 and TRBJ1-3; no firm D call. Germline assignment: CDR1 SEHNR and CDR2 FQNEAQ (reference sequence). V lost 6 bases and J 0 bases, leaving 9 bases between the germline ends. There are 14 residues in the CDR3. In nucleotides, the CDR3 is TGTGCCAGCAGGATTGGTAGCTCTGGAAACACCATATATTTT. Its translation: CASRIGSSGNTIYF.

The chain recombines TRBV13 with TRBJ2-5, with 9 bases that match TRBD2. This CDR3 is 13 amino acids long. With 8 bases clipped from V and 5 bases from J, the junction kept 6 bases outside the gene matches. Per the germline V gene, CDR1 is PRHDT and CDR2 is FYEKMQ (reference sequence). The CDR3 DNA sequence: TGTGCCAGCGCGGGGGGGCCCAAGGAGACCCAGTACTTC. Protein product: CASAGGPKETQYF.

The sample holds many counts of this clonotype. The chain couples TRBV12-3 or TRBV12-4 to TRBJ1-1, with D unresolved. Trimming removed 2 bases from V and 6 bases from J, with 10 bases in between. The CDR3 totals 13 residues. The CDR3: CASSLTLPAEAFF. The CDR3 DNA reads TGTGCCAGCAGTTTAACCCTACCGGCTGAAGCTTTCTTT.

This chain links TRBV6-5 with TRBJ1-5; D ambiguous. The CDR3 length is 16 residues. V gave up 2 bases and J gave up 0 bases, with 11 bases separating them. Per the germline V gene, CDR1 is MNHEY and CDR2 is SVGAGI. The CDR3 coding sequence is TGTGCCAGCAGTTACAGGAAACACTATAGCAATCAGCCCCAGCATTTT. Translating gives CASSYRKHYSNQPQHF.

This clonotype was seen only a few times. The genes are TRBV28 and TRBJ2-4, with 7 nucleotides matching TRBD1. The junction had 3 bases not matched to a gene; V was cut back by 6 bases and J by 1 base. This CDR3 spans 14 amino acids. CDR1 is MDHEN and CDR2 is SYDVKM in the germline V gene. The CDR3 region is CASRKQGAKNIQYF. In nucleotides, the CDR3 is TGTGCCAGCAGGAAACAGGGGGCCAAAAACATTCAGTACTTC.

The CDR3 nucleotides are TGTGCCAGCAGTTTAATGGCAGGGGCGGTTAATTCACCCCTCCACTTT. It translates to CASSLMAGAVNSPLHF. V and J are TRBV27 and TRBJ1-6; TRBD1 might be the D (6 bases). Trimming pared 2 bases from V and 6 bases from J, leaving 14 bases between. This CDR3 is 16 amino acids long. Germline loops: CDR1 MNHEY, CDR2 SMNVEV (reference sequence).

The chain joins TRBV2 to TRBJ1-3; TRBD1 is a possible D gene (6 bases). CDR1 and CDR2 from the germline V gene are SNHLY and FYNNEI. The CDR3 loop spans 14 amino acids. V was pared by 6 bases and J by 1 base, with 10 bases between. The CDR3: CASSLDRSGNTIYF. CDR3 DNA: TGTGCCAGCAGCCTGGACAGATCTGGAAACACCATATATTTT.

The DNA of the CDR3 is TGTGCCAGTACTCAGGGACCGGCGAACTACGAGCAGTACTTC. Amino acids: CASTQGPANYEQYF. The chain is built from TRBV19 and TRBJ2-7; D is perhaps TRBD1 or TRBD2 (5 bases each). Germline values: CDR1 LNHDA, CDR2 SQIVND (reference sequence). Trimming took off 7 bases at V and 3 bases at J, with 16 bases between the two ends. The length of the CDR3 is 14 residues.

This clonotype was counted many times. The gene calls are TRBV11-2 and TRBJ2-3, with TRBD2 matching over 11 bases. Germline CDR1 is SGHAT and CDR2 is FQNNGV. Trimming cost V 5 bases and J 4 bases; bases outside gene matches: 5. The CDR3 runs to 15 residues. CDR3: CASSRTSGSSDTQYF. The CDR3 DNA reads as TGTGCCAGCAGCCGGACTAGCGGGTCGTCAGATACGCAGTATTTT.

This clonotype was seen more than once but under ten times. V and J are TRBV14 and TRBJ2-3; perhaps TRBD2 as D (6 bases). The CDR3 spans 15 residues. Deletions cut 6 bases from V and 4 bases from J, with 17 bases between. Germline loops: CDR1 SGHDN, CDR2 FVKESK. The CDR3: CASRQRAGGPDTQYF. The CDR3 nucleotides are TGTGCCAGCAGACAGCGGGCAGGAGGACCAGATACGCAGTATTTT.

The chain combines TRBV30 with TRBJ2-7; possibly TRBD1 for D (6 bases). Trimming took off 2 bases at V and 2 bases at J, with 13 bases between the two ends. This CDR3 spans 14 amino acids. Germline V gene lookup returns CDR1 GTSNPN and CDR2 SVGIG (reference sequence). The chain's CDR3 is CAWSRTGTAYEQYF. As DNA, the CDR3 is TGTGCCTGGAGTAGAACAGGGACGGCCTACGAGCAGTACTTC.

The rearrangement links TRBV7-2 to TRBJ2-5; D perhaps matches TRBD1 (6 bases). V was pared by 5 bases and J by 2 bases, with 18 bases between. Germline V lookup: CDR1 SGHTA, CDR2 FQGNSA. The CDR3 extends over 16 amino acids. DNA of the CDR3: TGTGCCAGCAGCGAAGTACAGGGCGCAGGACAAGAGACCCAGTACTTC. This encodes CASSEVQGAGQETQYF.

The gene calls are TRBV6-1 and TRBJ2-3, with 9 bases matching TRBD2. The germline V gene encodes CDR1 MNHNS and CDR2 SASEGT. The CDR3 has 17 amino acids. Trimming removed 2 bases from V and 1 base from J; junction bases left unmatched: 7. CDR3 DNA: TGTGCCAGCAGTGAATTGGCGGGAGGGCGCGGCACAGATACGCAGTATTTT. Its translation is CASSELAGGRGTDTQYF.